This T cell receptor beta chain was retrieved from a study of T cell repertoires in cytomegalovirus infection (dated by TCRdb to the late 2010s). For the study in its entirety: Recently identified HLA-C-restricted CMV epitopes, whose presentation resists viral immunomodulation, were targeted by peptide stimulations together with well-studied HLA-B-restricted epitopes. Because public TCR beta signatures pointed to carriage of CMV infection together with the matching HLA type, the HLA type of each donor mattered for the analysis. Results and caveats for the whole study, not just this receptor: The ex vivo response was dominated by HLA-C-restricted CMV-specific TCR beta clonotypes, which also provided the single most frequent clonotype in two of eight donors. In both this cohort and an independent approximately 400-donor cohort, the cumulative frequency of public TCR beta family members distinguished carriers of CMV infection plus the relevant HLA type.

The label giving this sample's treatment or condition can be read as: in vitro stimulation with specific CMV peptide epitopes to enrich CMV-specific T cells. In this sample, this clonotype turned up a few times. No antigen is known for it. Base qualities are not at hand, and no much larger clone is one base apart. Sequenced on an Illumina HiSeq 1500. TCRdb took the public reads, trimmed them with fastp at Q25, ran MiXCR for clone calling and kept in-frame beta chains. Identical CDR3 proteins give one entry, which carries the most common genes and DNA. The sample table holds fewer than 1,000,000 distinct CDR3 sequences, of which around a third were seen once. The ten largest clones represent around an eighth of the sample. The source material was cultured CD8+ T cells from PBMCs, sampled from culture after CMV antigen stimulation. This TCR derives from a human donor in good health (CMV status not recorded). Some clones in this sample may be carry-over from other donors' samples.

The DNA sequence is as follows: TGCAGTGCTAGGGGTCAGGGGCTGAACTATGGCTACACCTTC. The resulting protein is CSARGQGLNYGYTF. The chain employs TRBV20-1 and TRBJ1-2; perhaps TRBD1 is the D gene, with 6 bases matching. The CDR3, cysteine through phenylalanine, is 14 amino acids long. Only the CDR3 DNA is retained, 42 bases long and in frame from the first base. Sequences DFQATT (CDR1) and SNEGSKA (CDR2) are obtained from the germline V gene (reference sequence). Deletion took 3 bases off V and 2 bases off J, with a span of 13 bases between the germline ends.